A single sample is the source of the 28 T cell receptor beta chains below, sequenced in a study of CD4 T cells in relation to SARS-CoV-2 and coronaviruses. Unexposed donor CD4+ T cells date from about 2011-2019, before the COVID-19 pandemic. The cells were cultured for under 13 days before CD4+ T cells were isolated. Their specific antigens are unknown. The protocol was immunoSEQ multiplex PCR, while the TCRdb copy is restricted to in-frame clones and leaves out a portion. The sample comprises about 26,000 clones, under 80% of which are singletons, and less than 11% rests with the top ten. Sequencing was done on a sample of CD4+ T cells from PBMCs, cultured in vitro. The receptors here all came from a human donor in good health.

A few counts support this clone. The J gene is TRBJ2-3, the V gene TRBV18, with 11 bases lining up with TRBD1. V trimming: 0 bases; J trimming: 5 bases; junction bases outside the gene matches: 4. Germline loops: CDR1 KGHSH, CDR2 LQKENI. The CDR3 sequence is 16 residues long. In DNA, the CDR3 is TGTGCCAGCTCACCACCGCGGGGACAGGGGGTAGATACGCAGTATTTT. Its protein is CASSPPRGQGVDTQYF.

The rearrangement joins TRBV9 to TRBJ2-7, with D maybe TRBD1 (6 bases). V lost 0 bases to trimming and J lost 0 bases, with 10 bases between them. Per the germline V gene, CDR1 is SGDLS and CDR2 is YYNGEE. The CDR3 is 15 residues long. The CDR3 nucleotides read TGTGCCAGCAGCGTAGATGGGACAACCTCCTACGAGCAGTACTTC. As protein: CASSVDGTTSYEQYF.

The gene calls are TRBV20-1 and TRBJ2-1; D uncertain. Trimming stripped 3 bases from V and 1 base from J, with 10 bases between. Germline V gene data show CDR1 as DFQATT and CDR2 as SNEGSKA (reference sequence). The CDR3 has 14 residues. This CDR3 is CSASSGSSYNEQFF. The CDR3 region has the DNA TGCAGTGCTAGTTCAGGATCATCCTACAATGAGCAGTTCTTC.

CDR3 sequence (DNA): TGCGCCAGCAGCCAAGGGGGCGGGAGGGCCCCCGGGGAGCTGTTTTTT. It translates to CASSQGGGRAPGELFF. This sequence joins TRBV4-3 and TRBJ2-2; TRBD2 agrees at 9 bases. J lost 6 bases, V lost 1 base, and 6 bases had no gene match. CDR3 size: 16 residues. CDR1 is LGHNA, CDR2 YSLEER, per germline.

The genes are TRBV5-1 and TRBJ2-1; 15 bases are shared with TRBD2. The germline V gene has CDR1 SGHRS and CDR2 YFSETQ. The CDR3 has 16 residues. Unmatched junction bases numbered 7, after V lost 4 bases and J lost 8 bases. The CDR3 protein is CASSRGLAGGPYEQFF. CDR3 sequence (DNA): TGCGCCAGCAGCCGTGGACTAGCGGGAGGGCCCTATGAGCAGTTCTTC.

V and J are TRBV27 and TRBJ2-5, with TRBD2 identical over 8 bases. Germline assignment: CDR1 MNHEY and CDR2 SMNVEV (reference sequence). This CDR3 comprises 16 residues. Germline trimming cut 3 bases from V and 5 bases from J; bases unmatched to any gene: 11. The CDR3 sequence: CASSFRGGGFWETQYF. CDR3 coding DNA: TGTGCCAGCAGTTTTCGCGGCGGGGGGTTCTGGGAGACCCAGTACTTC.

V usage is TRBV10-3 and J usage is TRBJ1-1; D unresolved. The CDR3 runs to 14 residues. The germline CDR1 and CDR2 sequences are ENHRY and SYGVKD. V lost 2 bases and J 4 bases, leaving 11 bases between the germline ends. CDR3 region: CAISEDLPGTEAFF. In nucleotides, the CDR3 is TGTGCCATCAGTGAGGACCTCCCGGGCACTGAAGCTTTCTTT.

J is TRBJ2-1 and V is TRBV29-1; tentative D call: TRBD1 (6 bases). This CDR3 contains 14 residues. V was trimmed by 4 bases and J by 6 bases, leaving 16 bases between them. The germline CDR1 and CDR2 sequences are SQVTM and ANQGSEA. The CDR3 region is CSVVSNRDGNEQFF. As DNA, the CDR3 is TGCAGCGTTGTTTCGAACAGGGATGGCAATGAGCAGTTCTTC.

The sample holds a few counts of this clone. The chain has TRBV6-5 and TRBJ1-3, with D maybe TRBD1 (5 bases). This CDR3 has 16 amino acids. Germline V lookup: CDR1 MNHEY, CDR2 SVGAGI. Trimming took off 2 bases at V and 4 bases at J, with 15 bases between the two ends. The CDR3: CASSYGLRGDGNTIYF. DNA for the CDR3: TGTGCCAGCAGTTACGGACTGAGGGGCGACGGAAACACCATATATTTT.

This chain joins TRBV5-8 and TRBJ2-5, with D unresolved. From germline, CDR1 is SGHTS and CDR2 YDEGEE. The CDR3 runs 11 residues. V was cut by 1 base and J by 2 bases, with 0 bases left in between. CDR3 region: CASSLQETQYF. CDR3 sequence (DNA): TGTGCCAGCAGCTTGCAAGAGACCCAGTACTTC.

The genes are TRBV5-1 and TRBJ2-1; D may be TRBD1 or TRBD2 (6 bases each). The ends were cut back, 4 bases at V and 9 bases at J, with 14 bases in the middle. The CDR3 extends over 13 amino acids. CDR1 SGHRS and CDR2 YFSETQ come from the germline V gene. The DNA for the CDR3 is TGCGCCAGCAGCGAGGGGGGTCGAGGTGAGCAGTTCTTC. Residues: CASSEGGRGEQFF.

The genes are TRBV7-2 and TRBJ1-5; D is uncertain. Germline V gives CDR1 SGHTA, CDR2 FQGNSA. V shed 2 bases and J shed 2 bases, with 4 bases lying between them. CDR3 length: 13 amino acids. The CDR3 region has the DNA TGTGCCAGCAGCTTACACGGCAATCAGCCCCAGCATTTT. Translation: CASSLHGNQPQHF.

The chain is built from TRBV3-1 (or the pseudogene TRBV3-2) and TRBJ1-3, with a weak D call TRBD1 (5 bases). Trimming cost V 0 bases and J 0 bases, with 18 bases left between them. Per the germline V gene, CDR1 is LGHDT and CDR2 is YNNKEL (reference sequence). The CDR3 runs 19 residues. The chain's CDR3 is CASSQDGGTGEGSGNTIYF. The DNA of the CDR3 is TGTGCCAGCAGCCAAGATGGGGGGACGGGTGAGGGCTCTGGAAACACCATATATTTT.

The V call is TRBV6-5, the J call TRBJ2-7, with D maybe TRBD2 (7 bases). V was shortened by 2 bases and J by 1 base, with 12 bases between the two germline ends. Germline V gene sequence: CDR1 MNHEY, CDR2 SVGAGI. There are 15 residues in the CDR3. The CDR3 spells CASSYGGDKSYEQYF. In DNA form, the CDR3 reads TGTGCCAGCAGTTACGGGGGGGACAAGTCCTACGAGCAGTACTTC.

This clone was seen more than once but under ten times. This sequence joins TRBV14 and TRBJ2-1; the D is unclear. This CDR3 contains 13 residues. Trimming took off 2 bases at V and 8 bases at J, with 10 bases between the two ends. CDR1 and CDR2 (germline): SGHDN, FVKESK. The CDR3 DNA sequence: TGTGCCAGCAGCCAACTAAGGCGGCATGAGCAGTTCTTC. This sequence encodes CASSQLRRHEQFF.

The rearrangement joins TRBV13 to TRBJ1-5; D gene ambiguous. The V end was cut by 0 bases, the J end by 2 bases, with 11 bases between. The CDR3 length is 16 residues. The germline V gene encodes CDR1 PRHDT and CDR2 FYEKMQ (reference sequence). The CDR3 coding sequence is TGTGCCAGCAGCTTAGGTGACCGGGCGGGCAATCAGCCCCAGCATTTT. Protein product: CASSLGDRAGNQPQHF.

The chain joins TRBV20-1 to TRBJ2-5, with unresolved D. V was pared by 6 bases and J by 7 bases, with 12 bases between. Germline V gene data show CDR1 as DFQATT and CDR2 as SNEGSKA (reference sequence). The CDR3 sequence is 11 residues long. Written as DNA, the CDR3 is TGCAGTGCCTTGCTTCCGGGGACCCAGTACTTC. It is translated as CSALLPGTQYF.

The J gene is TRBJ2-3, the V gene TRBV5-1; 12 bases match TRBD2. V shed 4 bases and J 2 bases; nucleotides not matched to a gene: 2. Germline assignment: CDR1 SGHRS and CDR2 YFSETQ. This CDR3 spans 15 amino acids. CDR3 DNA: TGCGCCAGCAGCCGACTAGCGGGAGTCACAGATACGCAGTATTTT. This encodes CASSRLAGVTDTQYF.

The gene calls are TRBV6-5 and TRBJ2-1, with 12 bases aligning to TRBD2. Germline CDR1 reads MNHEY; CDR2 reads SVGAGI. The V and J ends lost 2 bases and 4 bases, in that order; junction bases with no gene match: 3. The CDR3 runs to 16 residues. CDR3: CASSYPGLAGYNEQFF. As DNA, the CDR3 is TGTGCCAGCAGTTACCCCGGACTAGCGGGGTACAATGAGCAGTTCTTC.

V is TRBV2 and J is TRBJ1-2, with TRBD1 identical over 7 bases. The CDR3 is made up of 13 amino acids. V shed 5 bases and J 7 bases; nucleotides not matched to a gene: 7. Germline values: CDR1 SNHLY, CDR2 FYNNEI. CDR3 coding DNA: TGTGCCAGCAGTAAGGGGGCAGAAGGTGGCTACACCTTC. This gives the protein CASSKGAEGGYTF.

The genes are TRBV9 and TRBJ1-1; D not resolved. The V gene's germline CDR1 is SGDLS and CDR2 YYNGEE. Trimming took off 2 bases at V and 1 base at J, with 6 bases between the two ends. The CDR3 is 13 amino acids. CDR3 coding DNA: TGTGCCAGCAGCGTCAGACAGAACACTGAAGCTTTCTTT. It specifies CASSVRQNTEAFF.

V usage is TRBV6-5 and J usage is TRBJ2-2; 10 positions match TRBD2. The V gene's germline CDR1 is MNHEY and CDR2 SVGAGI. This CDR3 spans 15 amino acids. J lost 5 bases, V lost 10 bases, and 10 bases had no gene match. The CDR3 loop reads CATRDSGRLTGELFF. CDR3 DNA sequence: TGTGCCACCAGAGATAGCGGGAGGTTGACCGGGGAGCTGTTTTTT.

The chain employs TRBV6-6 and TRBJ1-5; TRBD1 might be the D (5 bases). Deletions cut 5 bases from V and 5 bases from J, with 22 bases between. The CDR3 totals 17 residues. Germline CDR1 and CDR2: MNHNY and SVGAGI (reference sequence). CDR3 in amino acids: CASSPVGGALSHQPQHF. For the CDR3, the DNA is TGTGCCAGCAGTCCTGTTGGGGGAGCCCTAAGTCATCAGCCCCAGCATTTT.

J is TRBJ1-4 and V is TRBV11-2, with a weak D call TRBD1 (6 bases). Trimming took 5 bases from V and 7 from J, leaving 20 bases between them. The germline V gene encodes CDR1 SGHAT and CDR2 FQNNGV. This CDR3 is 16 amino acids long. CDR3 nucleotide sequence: TGTGCCAGCAGCCGGGGGGGGCCCCTGGGAGTTGAAAAACTGTTTTTT. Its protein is CASSRGGPLGVEKLFF.

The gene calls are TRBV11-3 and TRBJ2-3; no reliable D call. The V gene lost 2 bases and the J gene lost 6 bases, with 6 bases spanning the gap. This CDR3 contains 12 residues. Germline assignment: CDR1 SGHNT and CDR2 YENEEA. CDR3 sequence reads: CASSLSGDTQYF. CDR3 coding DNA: TGTGCCAGCAGCTTATCGGGTGATACGCAGTATTTT.

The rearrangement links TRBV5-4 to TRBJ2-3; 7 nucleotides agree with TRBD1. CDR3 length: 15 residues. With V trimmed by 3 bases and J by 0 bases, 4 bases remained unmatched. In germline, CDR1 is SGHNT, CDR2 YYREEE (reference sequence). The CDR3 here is CASSSDRSSTDTQYF. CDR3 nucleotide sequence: TGTGCCAGCAGCTCGGACAGGAGTAGCACAGATACGCAGTATTTT.

CDR3 residues: CASSQGGTGLGETQYF. CDR3 bases: TGTGCCAGCAGCCAAGGGGGAACGGGGCTTGGAGAGACCCAGTACTTC. The genes are TRBV3-1 (or the pseudogene TRBV3-2) and TRBJ2-5; D may match TRBD1 or TRBD2 (5 bases each). This CDR3 is built from 16 residues. CDR1 is LGHDT, CDR2 YNNKEL, per germline (reference sequence). V lost 1 base and J 4 bases, leaving 16 bases between the germline ends.

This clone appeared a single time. CDR3 sequence: CASSLALQGEKLFF. DNA for the CDR3: TGTGCCAGCAGCTTAGCGTTACAGGGTGAAAAACTGTTTTTT. The chain recombines TRBV7-9 with TRBJ1-4; D is perhaps TRBD1 (6 bases). This CDR3 has 14 residues. The germline CDR1 and CDR2 sequences are SEHNR and FQNEAQ (reference sequence). V lost 0 bases to trimming and J lost 7 bases, with 9 bases between them.